A single sample gave rise to the 27 T cell receptor beta chains below, sequenced in a study of blood T cells in healthy people across ages (dated by TCRdb to between 2014 and 2017). To prepare the library, 5' RACE was applied. The reads were generated on an Illumina HiSeq 2500. A second PCR of about 6 to 11 cycles was performed with a sample-barcoded 5' primer and a J-beta primer mix. Starting from the raw public reads, TCRdb applied fastp trimming at Q25, assembled clones with MiXCR and retained in-frame beta chains. Each entry merges the rows of one CDR3 protein and shows their most common DNA and genes. This sample has around 690,000 distinct CDR3 sequences in its table, and roughly 50% of those were observed once. Of the sample, roughly 34% is held by the ten largest clones. Input material: blood. All receptors come from a man between 60 and 70 years old in good health.

The V call is TRBV3-1, the J call TRBJ1-6; 9 nucleotides line up with TRBD1. Germline CDR1 reads LGHDT; CDR2 reads YNNKEL (reference sequence). The CDR3 has 16 amino acids. V was clipped by 4 bases and J by 10 bases; unmatched bases: 11. CDR3 nucleotide sequence: TGTGCCAGCAGCCTACAGGGACAGGGTAGTGGGTCACCCCTCCACTTT. It translates to CASSLQGQGSGSPLHF.

The table lists this clonotype with many counts. The rearrangement joins TRBV11-2 to TRBJ1-4; 7 bases line up with TRBD1. The germline CDR1 and CDR2 sequences are SGHAT and FQNNGV. The CDR3 runs to 16 residues. V lost 4 bases, J lost 6 bases, and 11 bases stayed unmatched. The CDR3 is CASSSRKGGAYEKLFF. The CDR3, as DNA: TGTGCCAGCAGCTCTCGGAAAGGGGGCGCGTATGAAAAACTGTTTTTT.

This clonotype was seen at least ten times. V usage is TRBV6-6 and J usage is TRBJ2-1, with TRBD2 as a possible D gene (6 bases). Trimming removed 2 bases from V and 7 bases from J, with 15 bases in between. The CDR3 is 15 amino acids. CDR1 MNHNY and CDR2 SVGAGI come from the germline V gene (reference sequence). This CDR3 reads CASSYIRGALNEQFF. DNA for the CDR3: TGTGCCAGCAGTTACATCCGCGGGGCCCTAAATGAGCAGTTCTTC.

The chain carries TRBV10-3 and TRBJ1-1, with 10 nucleotides matching TRBD1. V was clipped by 0 bases and J by 7 bases; unmatched bases: 5. The CDR3 consists of 15 residues. Germline CDR1 ENHRY, CDR2 SYGVKD. The chain's CDR3 is CAISESRQGAGEAFF. The CDR3 region has the DNA TGTGCCATCAGTGAGTCGAGACAGGGGGCCGGTGAAGCTTTCTTT.

Of note for this clonotype: Germline and junction disagree at one end, which may indicate a read error. The chain employs TRBV5-1 and TRBJ2-6; either TRBD1 or TRBD2 may supply D (7 bases each). From germline, CDR1 is SGHRS and CDR2 YFSETQ. The CDR3 is 16 residues long. CDR3 amino acids: CASSGSQGSGANVPTF. The CDR3 nucleotides are TGCGCCAGCAGCGGATCACAGGGGAGCGGGGCCAACGTCCCGACTTTC.

There are a few counts of this clonotype. The rearrangement joins TRBV7-2 to TRBJ1-5, with 9 nucleotides matching TRBD1. The trim removed 7 bases at V and 5 bases at J, leaving 3 bases unmatched. The CDR3 is 13 amino acids. The V gene's germline CDR1 is SGHTA and CDR2 FQGNSA. CDR3 coding DNA: TGTGCCAGCACCGGGGACAGGGATCAGCCCCAGCATTTT. Residues: CASTGDRDQPQHF.

The chain couples TRBV11-2 to TRBJ1-4; D uncertain. V lost 0 bases to trimming and J lost 3 bases, with 8 bases between them. Germline CDR1 SGHAT, CDR2 FQNNGV. The CDR3 length is 15 residues. The chain's CDR3 is CASSLDPQANEKLFF. In DNA, the CDR3 is TGTGCCAGCAGCTTAGACCCCCAGGCTAATGAAAAACTGTTTTTT.

This clonotype was seen a handful of times. V usage is TRBV7-9 and J usage is TRBJ2-5; D gene unclear. V was cut by 5 bases and J by 2 bases, with 12 bases left in between. Germline V lookup: CDR1 SEHNR, CDR2 FQNEAQ (reference sequence). The CDR3 totals 14 residues. CDR3 bases: TGTGCCAGCAGCACCGGACGCCAGCAAGAGACCCAGTACTTC. Protein product: CASSTGRQQETQYF.

The chain employs TRBV10-3 and TRBJ2-7; 10 nucleotides agree with TRBD1. Germline trimming cut 7 bases from V and 6 bases from J; bases unmatched to any gene: 6. Germline CDR1 reads ENHRY; CDR2 reads SYGVKD. The CDR3 spans 13 residues. Here the CDR3 DNA reads TGTGCCATCATGGGACAGGGGAGGTCCGAGCAGTACTTC. Amino acid sequence: CAIMGQGRSEQYF.

V and J are TRBV29-1 and TRBJ2-1, with D perhaps being TRBD1 or TRBD2 (5 bases each). The CDR3 runs to 14 residues. Germline values: CDR1 SQVTM, CDR2 ANQGSEA. The V gene lost 7 bases and the J gene lost 9 bases, with 22 bases spanning the gap. The CDR3 DNA reads TGCAGCGCTAGCAGGGCAATGCGTACTTCTGAGCAGTTCTTC. Protein product: CSASRAMRTSEQFF.

This chain connects TRBV7-2 to TRBJ2-5; D is perhaps TRBD1 or TRBD2 (5 bases each). CDR3 length equals 14 residues. From germline, CDR1 is SGHTA and CDR2 FQGNSA. V was clipped by 1 base and J by 11 bases, with 17 bases between them. The CDR3 loop reads CASSLGDGTVEQYF. CDR3 DNA sequence: TGTGCCAGCAGCTTAGGCGACGGGACGGTGGAGCAGTACTTC.

V usage is TRBV9 and J usage is TRBJ2-2, with D possibly called TRBD1 or TRBD2 (5 bases each). This CDR3 is 16 amino acids long. Germline V gene sequence: CDR1 SGDLS, CDR2 YYNGEE. The V end lost 3 bases, the J end lost 2 bases, and 14 bases lay between the germline ends. Here the CDR3 reads CASSALRDVNTGELFF. The CDR3 DNA follows: TGTGCCAGCAGCGCTCTCCGGGACGTAAACACCGGGGAGCTGTTTTTT.

This clonotype has only one observation. One end of the junction does not line up with germline, which may come from a read error. The chain carries TRBV4-1 and TRBJ2-1, with 11 bases lining up with TRBD2. Germline values: CDR1 MGHRA, CDR2 YSYEKL. The CDR3 covers 16 residues. The CDR3 sequence is CASSPTPSGGNNEQFF. The CDR3 DNA is TGCGCCAGTAGCCCCACGCCTAGCGGGGGGAACAATGAGCAGTTCTTC.

This clonotype was picked up a small number of times. V is TRBV13 and J is TRBJ2-1; 10 nucleotides match TRBD2. Germline V gene data show CDR1 as PRHDT and CDR2 as FYEKMQ (reference sequence). V lost 6 bases, J lost 5 bases, and 19 bases stayed unmatched. This CDR3 contains 19 residues. CDR3 in DNA: TGTGCCAGCAGACCCAGGGTTCCCCCGTTAGCGGGGGGCAACAATGAGCAGTTCTTC. It specifies CASRPRVPPLAGGNNEQFF. Using reference TRBV13 and TRBJ2-1 for the parts outside the CDR3, the full variable domain is AAGVIQSPRHLIKEKRETATLKCYPIPRHDTVYWYQQGPGQDPQFLISFYEKMQSDKGSIPDRFSAQQFSDYHSELNMSSLELGDSALYFCASRPRVPPLAGGNNEQFFGPGTRLTVL.

The genes are TRBV12-3 or TRBV12-4 and TRBJ2-3, with D possibly TRBD2 on 7 matching bases. There are 15 residues in the CDR3. V was pared by 5 bases and J by 2 bases, with 14 bases between. In DNA form, the CDR3 reads TGTGCCAGCAGTCGCGGGGGCACTTTCACAGATACGCAGTATTTT. This gives the protein CASSRGGTFTDTQYF.

This chain joins TRBV3-1 and TRBJ2-5, with D unclear. V was cut by 0 bases and J by 0 bases, with 5 bases left in between. The CDR3 has 14 residues. The germline gives CDR1 LGHDT, CDR2 YNNKEL (reference sequence). The CDR3 reads CASSQDEYQETQYF. The CDR3 nucleotides are TGTGCCAGCAGCCAAGATGAGTACCAAGAGACCCAGTACTTC.

The J gene is TRBJ1-2, the V gene TRBV20-1, with 8 bases aligning to TRBD1. Germline-derived CDR1 and CDR2 are DFQATT and SNEGSKA (reference sequence). The CDR3 is 16 residues long. The V gene end was trimmed by 5 bases and the J gene end by 0 bases; junction bases not matched to a gene: 11. CDR3: CSAFRQGTWANYGYTF. In DNA form, the CDR3 reads TGCAGTGCTTTCCGACAGGGGACATGGGCTAACTATGGCTACACCTTC.

This clonotype was counted only a few times. Possible read error: a much larger clone is one base away. This sequence joins TRBV7-2 and TRBJ2-7; 8 bases agree with TRBD1. The CDR3 totals 15 residues. Trimming removed 1 base from V and 5 bases from J; junction bases left unmatched: 7. Per the germline V gene, CDR1 is SGHTA and CDR2 is FQGNSA. CDR3 nucleotide sequence: TGTGCCAGCAGCTTAGTACGGACAGGGAACAACGAGCAGTACTTC. As protein: CASSLVRTGNNEQYF.

The V call is TRBV5-1, the J call TRBJ2-1; TRBD1 is a possible D gene (6 bases). The germline gives CDR1 SGHRS, CDR2 YFSETQ. The V and J ends lost 0 bases and 8 bases respectively, with 21 bases between them. The CDR3 extends over 17 amino acids. CDR3 residues: CASSLGGPGQGFHEQFF. CDR3 nucleotides: TGCGCCAGCAGCTTGGGTGGGCCGGGACAAGGGTTCCATGAGCAGTTCTTC.

This clonotype has only a few counts. This rearrangement joins TRBV7-2 to TRBJ2-7; D unclear. The CDR3 sequence is 15 residues long. The V and J ends lost 5 bases and 4 bases respectively, with 18 bases between them. Germline CDR1 SGHTA, CDR2 FQGNSA. CDR3 loop: CASSHPGARLYEQYF. CDR3 in DNA: TGTGCCAGCAGCCACCCTGGAGCCCGGCTGTACGAGCAGTACTTC.

The V gene is TRBV15, the J gene TRBJ2-7; D is unclear. The germline CDR1 and CDR2 sequences are LNHNV and YYDKDF (reference sequence). V gave up 3 bases and J gave up 2 bases, with 8 bases separating them. CDR3 length equals 13 residues. CDR3 loop: CATSSHGPYEQYF. CDR3 DNA sequence: TGTGCCACCAGCAGTCACGGCCCCTACGAGCAGTACTTC. The full variable domain, rest sourced from reference TRBV15 and TRBJ2-7, is DAMVIQNPRYQVTQFGKPVTLSCSQTLNHNVMYWYQQKSSQAPKLLFHYYDKDFNNEADTPDNFQSRRPNTSFCFLDIRSPGLGDTAMYLCATSSHGPYEQYFGPGTRLTVT.

This sequence joins TRBV28 and TRBJ2-4, with D unresolved. The J call is doubtful: the DNA matches TRBJ2-5 better. The germline V gene encodes CDR1 MDHEN and CDR2 SYDVKM. This CDR3 has 17 amino acids. The CDR3, as DNA: TGTGCCAGCGGTTCCTCCCCCTGGACCGGTGACTGGGAGACCCAGTACTTC. Amino acid sequence: CASGSSPWTGDWETQYF.

A few counts support this clonotype. The chain couples TRBV10-3 to TRBJ2-7; tentatively, D is TRBD1 or TRBD2 (5 bases each). CDR1 ENHRY and CDR2 SYGVKD come from the germline V gene. V was shortened by 4 bases and J by 2 bases, with 15 bases between the two germline ends. The CDR3 contains 15 residues. The CDR3 DNA reads TGTGCCATCAGTGCGTCTCGGGGCAGGACCTACGAGCAGTACTTC. This gives the protein CAISASRGRTYEQYF.

CDR3 DNA sequence: TGTGCCAGCTCACCACCGAGTAGTCAGGGAAGGAATGAGCAGTACTTC. It encodes CASSPPSSQGRNEQYF. This chain uses TRBV18 with TRBJ2-1, with a weak D call TRBD1 (5 bases). The J call may be incorrect, as the DNA end agrees better with TRBJ2-7. The CDR3 is made up of 16 amino acids. CDR1 is KGHSH and CDR2 is LQKENI in the germline V gene.

The chain joins TRBV5-1 to TRBJ2-7, with no clear D. The CDR3 totals 15 residues. With 1 base removed from V and 7 bases from J, the gap between germline ends came to 18 bases. Germline CDR1 reads SGHRS; CDR2 reads YFSETQ. DNA of the CDR3: TGCGCCAGCAGCTTGAGGCAAAGCTCCTACAATGAGCAGTACTTC. It codes for CASSLRQSSYNEQYF.

The chain has TRBV20-1 and TRBJ2-5; D may be TRBD1 (5 bases). Trimming took 0 bases from V and 1 from J, leaving 12 bases between them. CDR3 size: 15 residues. Germline assignment: CDR1 DFQATT and CDR2 SNEGSKA (reference sequence). CDR3 residues: CSARDGRQGQETQYF. CDR3 DNA sequence: TGCAGTGCTAGAGATGGTCGGCAGGGCCAAGAGACCCAGTACTTC.

The gene calls are TRBV6-1 and TRBJ2-7; weak D call: TRBD1 (7 bases). The J call could be wrong; TRBJ2-5 is a better fit for the DNA end. The germline CDR1 and CDR2 sequences are MNHNS and SASEGT. CDR3 length: 13 residues. The CDR3, as DNA: TGTGCCAGCACACCACAGGGGAGGGAGACCCAGTACTTC. Translated: CASTPQGRETQYF.